This T cell receptor beta chain stems from a study of CD8 T cells in ankylosing spondylitis (dated by TCRdb to the late 2010s). Regarding the study in general: To find TCR variants linked to disease, the study profiled T cell receptor beta repertoires in ankylosing spondylitis patients and healthy donors. In total, the full study cohort was made up of about 99 healthy donors and 25 ankylosing spondylitis patients. Peripheral blood was sampled, and synovial fluid was also collected from ankylosing spondylitis patients.

This sample was sequenced with an Illumina HiSeq 2500. TCR beta libraries were prepared by quantitative 5'-RACE with molecular barcodes. Per the authors' processing: Disease-linked TCR variants were identified with a new computational method built on a probabilistic model of VDJ rearrangement. The raw public reads went through TCRdb reprocessing: fastp at Q25, MiXCR clone calling, in-frame beta chains kept. Rows with a matching CDR3 protein are joined into one entry that keeps the most common DNA and genes. None of the V and J calls come from the authors' own analysis; TCRdb made them. This sample has under 250,000 distinct CDR3 sequences in its table, and about 7% of those were observed once. The ten largest clones capture 12% to 15% of the sample. The paper's findings and limits, for the study overall: Blood from ankylosing spondylitis patients appeared to be characterized by a TCR beta motif composed of eight or nine highly homologous amino acid variants. The disease-linked clones showed a CD8+ phenotype and occurred at relatively low frequencies in peripheral blood. Significant enrichment of the disease-linked clones was reported in matched synovial fluid samples from ankylosing spondylitis patients. Some motif variants were previously reported in synovial fluid and blood of reactive arthritis patients, suggesting common disease-initiation mechanisms.

Points on this clonotype: The target of this receptor is not known. No per-base quality is available; no much larger clone lies one base away.

Cut back by 3 bases and 0 bases, the V and J ends lie 12 bases apart. Taken from cysteine to phenylalanine, the CDR3 has 15 residues. Of the read, only the CDR3 DNA is kept; its 45 bases are in frame from base 1. CDR1 and CDR2, looked up from the germline V gene, are SGDLS and YYNGEE. The chain was built from TRBV9 and TRBJ1-1, and perhaps TRBD1 as D gene, on 5 matching bases. This TCR came from a male donor with ankylosing spondylitis. The specimen was blood, either unsorted or a sorted T cell fraction (not recorded which). The nucleotides are TGTGCCAGCAGCGCGCCCCAGGGAGTGAACACTGAAGCTTTCTTT. The translation is CASSAPQGVNTEAFF.